These 18 T cell receptor beta chains came from one sample sequenced in a study of blood T cell repertoires in COVID-19 (TCRdb year 2020). Libraries were made using the immunoSEQ multiplex PCR assay. TCRdb holds this immuneACCESS table with in-frame rearrangements only. Some clones are missing; in checked studies, unresolved V genes explain under half, and the rest has no known cause. A total of around 250,000 clones appear in this sample, over 75% of them only once. The leading ten clones occupy about 0.7% of the sample. The source material was peripheral blood. The receptors derive from a human donor in a cohort sampled during active COVID-19.

The V call is TRBV5-1, the J call TRBJ2-7, with TRBD1 identical over 7 bases. Germline CDR1 SGHRS, CDR2 YFSETQ. V was pared by 3 bases and J by 5 bases, with 5 bases of the junction left unmatched. This CDR3 comprises 13 residues. The CDR3 loop reads CASSYGDRDEQYF. DNA of the CDR3: TGCGCCAGCAGCTACGGAGACAGGGACGAGCAGTACTTC.

The CDR3 DNA reads as TGTGCCAGCAGTCTCAGACTGACCATGAACACTGAAGCTTTCTTT. As protein: CASSLRLTMNTEAFF. This chain connects TRBV28 to TRBJ1-1; no clear D gene. The CDR3 length is 15 residues. The V and J ends lost 5 bases and 0 bases respectively, with 13 bases between them. CDR1 is MDHEN, CDR2 SYDVKM, per germline.

The rearrangement links TRBV5-6 to TRBJ2-5, with TRBD2 as a possible D gene (5 bases). Trimming took off 4 bases at V and 2 bases at J, with 15 bases between the two ends. Germline CDR1 SGHDT, CDR2 YYEEEE. The CDR3 totals 15 residues. The CDR3 region is CASSPLSSGQETQYF. CDR3 DNA sequence: TGTGCCAGCAGCCCGCTCAGCAGCGGACAAGAGACCCAGTACTTC.

The genes are TRBV28 and TRBJ2-7, with D possibly TRBD1 on 5 matching bases. Trimming took off 6 bases at V and 4 bases at J, with 19 bases between the two ends. The CDR3 totals 15 residues. In germline, CDR1 is MDHEN, CDR2 SYDVKM. The CDR3 region is CASSLYPDKRYEQYF. The CDR3 DNA follows: TGTGCCAGCAGCCTCTACCCGGACAAAAGGTACGAGCAGTACTTC.

This clone has a single count. The rearrangement links TRBV7-9 to TRBJ2-5; 7 bases map to TRBD1. V shed 3 bases, J shed 2 bases, and the junction held 3 bases outside the gene matches. Germline lookup yields CDR1 SEHNR and CDR2 FQNEAQ (reference sequence). The CDR3 is 14 amino acids. The CDR3 bases are TGTGCCAGCAGCTTCTCGACAGGGCAAGAGACCCAGTACTTC. This codes for CASSFSTGQETQYF.

In its sample, this clone was seen a few times. V gene TRBV30 combines with J gene TRBJ2-5; maybe TRBD1 (5 bases). Trimming removed 4 bases from V and 0 bases from J, with 6 bases in between. Germline V gene sequence: CDR1 GTSNPN, CDR2 SVGIG (reference sequence). The CDR3 length is 12 residues. The CDR3 nucleotides read TGTGCCTGGAAGGGGTACCAAGAGACCCAGTACTTC. Residues: CAWKGYQETQYF.

A single count supports this clone. The rearrangement links TRBV6-5 to TRBJ1-2; no clear D. This CDR3 has 14 residues. Per the germline V gene, CDR1 is MNHEY and CDR2 is SVGAGI. Trimming stripped 5 bases from V and 2 bases from J, with 12 bases between. The CDR3 here is CASSTQRQNYGYTF. In DNA, the CDR3 is TGTGCCAGCAGTACACAGCGGCAAAACTATGGCTACACCTTC.

J is TRBJ2-7 and V is TRBV20-1, with D tentatively TRBD2 (6 bases). CDR1 is DFQATT and CDR2 is SNEGSKA in the germline V gene (reference sequence). This CDR3 has 14 amino acids. Trimming removed 3 bases at V and 5 bases at J, with 17 bases between. The CDR3 sequence is CSASGAVIADEQYF. The CDR3 nucleotides are TGCAGTGCTAGTGGGGCGGTAATAGCGGACGAGCAGTACTTC.

This chain uses TRBV12-1 with TRBJ2-7; the table gives TRBD2 as D, unverified against the DNA. TRBV12-1 is designated a pseudogene. The CDR3 contains 15 residues. CDR3 sequence: CASSSSGTSSYEQYF. For the CDR3, the DNA is TGTGCCAGCAGCTCATCCGGGACTAGCAGCTACGAGCAGTACTTC.

This chain connects TRBV2 to TRBJ1-1, with D unclear. The V and J ends lost 2 bases and 4 bases respectively, with 8 bases between them. The CDR3 extends over 13 amino acids. Germline-derived CDR1 and CDR2 are SNHLY and FYNNEI. As DNA, the CDR3 is TGTGCCAGCAGTGAATCCGGGGTCACTGAAGCTTTCTTT. This translates into CASSESGVTEAFF.

This clone showed up just a few times. The V call is TRBV6-5, the J call TRBJ1-1, with TRBD1 matching over 7 bases. The CDR3 has 15 amino acids. Germline assignment: CDR1 MNHEY and CDR2 SVGAGI. V gave up 11 bases and J gave up 3 bases; unmatched junction bases: 15. In nucleotides, the CDR3 is TGTGCCGGCAAAAGTGACAGGGAAGTCGACACTGAAGCTTTCTTT. This gives the protein CAGKSDREVDTEAFF.

The chain uses TRBV5-1 and TRBJ1-2; TRBD1 matches at 7 bases. V shed 4 bases, J shed 2 bases, and the junction held 11 bases outside the gene matches. This CDR3 has 16 residues. The germline CDR1 and CDR2 sequences are SGHRS and YFSETQ. The CDR3 DNA is TGCGCCAGCAGCGGGCTAAACAGGGGCCCCAACTATGGCTACACCTTC. Encoded protein: CASSGLNRGPNYGYTF.

The chain links TRBV5-4 to TRBJ1-4; 7 nucleotides match TRBD1. V trimming: 2 bases; J trimming: 4 bases; junction bases outside the gene matches: 5. CDR1 is SGHNT and CDR2 is YYREEE in the germline V gene (reference sequence). This CDR3 contains 15 residues. This CDR3 reads CASSFQGQLNEKLFF. The CDR3 DNA is TGTGCCAGCAGCTTCCAGGGACAGCTTAATGAAAAACTGTTTTTT.

V usage is TRBV6-2 or TRBV6-3 and J usage is TRBJ2-7, with TRBD2 matching 9 bases. Germline V CDR1 and CDR2: MNHEY, SVGEGT. V lost 0 bases and J lost 2; bases outside the gene matches: 8. This CDR3 is 17 amino acids long. The CDR3 bases are TGTGCCAGCAGTTACTCGGTAGGCCTAGCGGGACCCTACGAGCAGTACTTC. Protein sequence: CASSYSVGLAGPYEQYF.

The J gene is TRBJ1-4, the V gene TRBV6-2 or TRBV6-3, with TRBD1 matching 11 bases. This CDR3 has 15 residues. The J segment lost 8 bases and the V segment lost 0 bases, leaving 2 bases of the junction unmatched. From germline, CDR1 is MNHEY and CDR2 SVGEGT. The CDR3 here is CASSYSGTGGEKLFF. The DNA for the CDR3 is TGTGCCAGCAGTTACTCCGGGACAGGGGGAGAAAAACTGTTTTTT.

The chain joins TRBV7-2 to TRBJ2-2, with 9 bases lining up with TRBD2. The V and J ends lost 5 bases and 0 bases, in that order; junction bases with no gene match: 7. The CDR3 covers 17 residues. Germline V gene lookup returns CDR1 SGHTA and CDR2 FQGNSA. CDR3 region: CASSAPGLAANTGELFF. CDR3 nucleotide sequence: TGTGCCAGCAGCGCACCGGGACTAGCAGCGAACACCGGGGAGCTGTTTTTT.

The chain joins TRBV6-2 or TRBV6-3 to TRBJ2-7; 13 bases are shared with TRBD2. V dropped 6 bases and J dropped 7; count of bases not matched to a gene: 12. The length of the CDR3 is 16 residues. Germline V gives CDR1 MNHEY, CDR2 SVGEGT. CDR3 in amino acids: CASSLQLAGGLGEQYF. In DNA, the CDR3 is TGTGCCAGCAGCCTTCAACTAGCGGGAGGGTTGGGTGAGCAGTACTTC.

This rearrangement joins TRBV5-1 to TRBJ2-7, with 9 bases matching TRBD2. Looked up from germline, CDR1 is SGHRS and CDR2 is YFSETQ. This CDR3 region has 17 residues. Unmatched junction bases numbered 16, after V lost 4 bases and J lost 5 bases. The CDR3 DNA follows: TGCGCCAGCAGCCGGACTATCCTTAGCGGGAGTAGCGACGAGCAGTACTTC. This gives the protein CASSRTILSGSSDEQYF. Full variable domain (remainder filled in from reference TRBV5-1 and TRBJ2-7): KAGVTQTPRYLIKTRGQQVTLSCSPISGHRSVSWYQQTPGQGLQFLFEYFSETQRNKGNFPGRFSGRQFSNSRSEMNVSTLELGDSALYLCASSRTILSGSSDEQYFGPGTRLTVT.